What follows describes a single TCR beta chain. The CD4+ fraction was divided into a CD45RA+ naive subset and a CD45RA-negative memory subset. Data came from immunoSEQ multiplex PCR; TCRdb stores just in-frame clones and leaves some out. The sample shows 1 million to 1.2 million clones, about 80% of them seen only once. The data stem from a study of shared clonotypes between healthy human individuals. The trim removed 3 bases at V and 3 bases at J, leaving 5 bases unmatched. Germline CDR1 is KGHSH and CDR2 is LQKENI. CDR3 size: 16 residues. The source of this sequence is a man aged 18 to 30 in good health. Some clones in this sample may be carry-over from other donors' samples. The chain uses TRBV18 and TRBJ2-5; 12 bases align to TRBD2. Sequencing input: memory CD4+ T cells from PBMCs. Noted subset: CD45RA-negative fraction. CDR3 in amino acids: CASSPTRTSGEETQYF. The CDR3 region has the DNA TGTGCCAGCTCACCTACCAGGACTAGCGGGGAAGAGACCCAGTACTTC.